Below, 22 T cell receptor beta chains from the same sample are listed, as sequenced in a study of cytomegalovirus exposure and HLA in healthy donors. A multiplex PCR was run with 60 Vbeta primers and 13 Jbeta primers. The protocol was immunoSEQ multiplex PCR, while the TCRdb copy is restricted to in-frame clones and leaves out a portion. Among roughly 40,000 clones listed, 81% were seen once. What was sequenced was PBMCs. The receptors derive from a man aged 45-65 years in good health and CMV-seronegative.

This clone appeared once. The CDR3 bases are TGTGCCAGCAGTTGGGGGGGGCTGGAGACCCAGTACTTC. Amino acids: CASSWGGLETQYF. The chain carries TRBV28 and TRBJ2-5; D is possibly TRBD2 (7 bases). The CDR3 runs 13 residues. The V gene's germline CDR1 is MDHEN and CDR2 SYDVKM. The V and J ends lost 4 bases and 5 bases respectively, with 11 bases between them.

The chain employs TRBV10-3 and TRBJ2-2; perhaps TRBD2 as D (6 bases). In germline, CDR1 is ENHRY, CDR2 SYGVKD. The V and J ends lost 4 bases and 4 bases respectively, with 10 bases between them. The CDR3 has 14 amino acids. CDR3 sequence (DNA): TGTGCCATCAGTGTAACTAGCAGCACCGGGGAGCTGTTTTTT. Protein sequence: CAISVTSSTGELFF.

This clone was seen once. For the CDR3, the DNA is TGTGCCAGCAGCTCGCGGACAGGGGGATCGGGGGAGCAGTACTTC. This sequence encodes CASSSRTGGSGEQYF. The chain recombines TRBV7-2 with TRBJ2-7; 10 bases align to TRBD1. This CDR3 contains 15 residues. The germline gives CDR1 SGHTA, CDR2 FQGNSA. V was clipped by 4 bases and J by 7 bases; unmatched bases: 10.

V is TRBV30 and J is TRBJ1-2; 7 nucleotides match TRBD1. V lost 5 bases, J lost 4 bases, and 7 bases stayed unmatched. CDR1 and CDR2 (germline): GTSNPN, SVGIG (reference sequence). The CDR3 has 13 amino acids. The CDR3 here is CAWARQGGYGYTF. The CDR3, as DNA: TGTGCCTGGGCTAGACAGGGCGGCTATGGCTACACCTTC.

The gene calls are TRBV13 and TRBJ1-3; D is uncertain. Trimming took off 0 bases at V and 4 bases at J, with 10 bases between the two ends. The CDR3 consists of 15 residues. Germline V gene lookup returns CDR1 PRHDT and CDR2 FYEKMQ (reference sequence). The CDR3 spells CASSLGYLPGNTIYF. The CDR3, as DNA: TGTGCCAGCAGCTTAGGATATCTTCCGGGAAACACCATATATTTT. The full variable domain, completed using reference TRBV13 and TRBJ1-3, is AAGVIQSPRHLIKEKRETATLKCYPIPRHDTVYWYQQGPGQDPQFLISFYEKMQSDKGSIPDRFSAQQFSDYHSELNMSSLELGDSALYFCASSLGYLPGNTIYFGEGSWLTVV.

This chain connects TRBV5-1 to TRBJ1-5; perhaps TRBD1 as D (5 bases). The germline CDR1 and CDR2 sequences are SGHRS and YFSETQ. The V end lost 0 bases, the J end lost 0 bases, and 7 bases lay between the germline ends. CDR3 length equals 15 residues. The CDR3 DNA reads as TGCGCCAGCAGCTTGGCCGGGGGTAGCAATCAGCCCCAGCATTTT. Its protein product is CASSLAGGSNQPQHF.

The chain links TRBV11-3 to TRBJ2-7, with 12 nucleotides matching TRBD1. This CDR3 comprises 16 residues. Trimming cost V 6 bases and J 6 bases; bases outside gene matches: 12. Per the germline V gene, CDR1 is SGHNT and CDR2 is YENEEA. CDR3 amino acids: CASRPPPGQGACEQYF. The CDR3, as DNA: TGTGCCAGCAGGCCCCCCCCGGGACAGGGGGCCTGCGAGCAGTACTTC.

This chain connects TRBV7-3 to TRBJ2-3; D is uncertain. This CDR3 has 16 amino acids. V was cut by 5 bases and J by 0 bases, with 15 bases left in between. Germline V gene sequence: CDR1 SGHTA, CDR2 FQGTGA. The CDR3 nucleotides read TGTGCCAGCAGCCCCGGTACGATCTCGAGCACAGATACGCAGTATTTT. Translated, it gives CASSPGTISSTDTQYF.

The J gene is TRBJ2-5, the V gene TRBV9, with 12 nucleotides matching TRBD2. The CDR3 is 15 residues long. V lost 3 bases and J lost 2; bases outside the gene matches: 2. Germline V gene data show CDR1 as SGDLS and CDR2 as YYNGEE. CDR3: CASSAGLAGQETQYF. Here the CDR3 DNA reads TGTGCCAGCAGCGCCGGACTAGCGGGGCAAGAGACCCAGTACTTC.

CDR3 in DNA: TGTGCCAGCAGGACTAGCGGGACGATCAATGAGCAGTTCTTC. Its protein is CASRTSGTINEQFF. The V and J genes are TRBV6-1 and TRBJ2-1, with 11 bases that match TRBD2. This CDR3 spans 14 amino acids. Unmatched junction bases numbered 4, after V lost 6 bases and J lost 6 bases. Germline CDR1 and CDR2: MNHNS and SASEGT.

The chain couples TRBV30 to TRBJ1-1; unclear D gene. In germline, CDR1 is GTSNPN, CDR2 SVGIG (reference sequence). V lost 5 bases and J lost 2, with 9 bases in between. The CDR3 runs 12 residues. CDR3 residues: CAWGRENTEAFF. CDR3 coding DNA: TGTGCCTGGGGACGGGAAAACACTGAAGCTTTCTTT.

The V and J genes are TRBV21-1 and TRBJ2-7; the D call TRBD1 from the table was never checked on the DNA. TRBV21-1 is shown as a pseudogene. The CDR3 is 15 amino acids. The CDR3 region has the DNA TGTGCCAGCAGCAAAGGTCAGGGTTACAGCTACGAGCAGTACTTC. Encoded protein: CASSKGQGYSYEQYF.

V is TRBV9 and J is TRBJ2-2, with 8 nucleotides matching TRBD2. The CDR3 contains 17 residues. Germline V gene lookup returns CDR1 SGDLS and CDR2 YYNGEE. J was trimmed by 4 bases and V by 4 bases; bases with no gene match: 12. The CDR3 region has the DNA TGTGCCAGCAGCTTCCCGAGCGGGGGACGCGCCACCGGGGAGCTGTTTTTT. Its protein product is CASSFPSGGRATGELFF.

J is TRBJ1-6 and V is TRBV5-1; unclear D gene. Trimming removed 0 bases at V and 14 bases at J, with 9 bases between. The CDR3 totals 12 residues. Germline V gene lookup returns CDR1 SGHRS and CDR2 YFSETQ. CDR3 DNA sequence: TGCGCCAGCAGCTTGGACCGAGAGGCCCTCCACTTT. It yields the protein CASSLDREALHF.

This clone came up once. The J gene is TRBJ2-3, the V gene TRBV7-3; weak D call: TRBD2 (6 bases). The CDR3 extends over 15 amino acids. The ends were cut back, 4 bases at V and 2 bases at J, with 13 bases in the middle. Germline V gives CDR1 SGHTA, CDR2 FQGTGA. The CDR3 loop is CASSSSGYNTDTQYF. CDR3 sequence (DNA): TGTGCCAGCAGCTCCAGCGGGTACAACACAGATACGCAGTATTTT.

The chain recombines TRBV6-1 with TRBJ1-6; D is unclear. Deletions cut 6 bases from V and 10 bases from J, with 16 bases between. The germline gives CDR1 MNHNS, CDR2 SASEGT. This CDR3 contains 14 residues. The CDR3 DNA reads TGTGCCAGCAGCCGGGTTGTTCAGCGATCACCCCTCCACTTT. Translated, it gives CASSRVVQRSPLHF.

The CDR3 spells CASNRREQETQYF. Here the CDR3 DNA reads TGTGCCAGTAATCGAAGGGAGCAAGAGACCCAGTACTTC. This rearrangement joins TRBV19 to TRBJ2-5, with a tentative D call TRBD2 (5 bases). Germline V gives CDR1 LNHDA, CDR2 SQIVND (reference sequence). The CDR3 has 13 residues. V was trimmed by 7 bases and J by 2 bases, leaving 11 bases between them.

The chain is built from TRBV21-1 and TRBJ2-7; the table's D call, TRBD2, was not checked against the DNA. TRBV21-1 is classified as a pseudogene. The CDR3 is 17 amino acids. CDR3 region: CASSEKEGTSRPYEQYF. In DNA form, the CDR3 reads TGTGCCAGCAGCGAAAAGGAGGGGACTAGCCGTCCCTACGAGCAGTACTTC.

This clone appeared a single time. CDR3 sequence: CASSPRGSLYEQYF. The CDR3 DNA is TGCGCCAGCAGCCCCAGGGGCTCTCTCTACGAGCAGTACTTC. V gene TRBV5-1 combines with J gene TRBJ2-7; D might be TRBD1 (6 bases). Trimming shortened V by 4 bases and J by 3 bases, and 14 bases separated the two germline ends. The CDR3 is 14 amino acids. In germline, CDR1 is SGHRS, CDR2 YFSETQ.

The chain combines TRBV19 with TRBJ1-4; possibly TRBD1 for D (5 bases). Germline assignment: CDR1 LNHDA and CDR2 SQIVND (reference sequence). Trimming took 7 bases from V and 7 from J, leaving 13 bases between them. This CDR3 region has 13 residues. The CDR3 reads CASNGYGGEKLFF. In DNA, the CDR3 is TGTGCCAGTAATGGGTACGGGGGTGAAAAACTGTTTTTT.

Notes on this clone: At one boundary the junction diverges from the germline segment, which might be a read error. Other DNA sequences in the same sample also yield this CDR3. The gene calls are TRBV28 and TRBJ2-1; D unresolved. The germline V gene has CDR1 MDHEN and CDR2 SYDVKM. The CDR3 covers 15 residues. The CDR3 region has the DNA TGTGCCAGCAGTTTAATCGGCGGCGGAAACAATGAACAGTTCTTC. This translates into CASSLIGGGNNEQFF.

V usage is TRBV7-9 and J usage is TRBJ2-7; 11 positions agree with TRBD2. J gave up 4 bases and V 4 bases, and 6 bases lay outside the gene matches. Germline assignment: CDR1 SEHNR and CDR2 FQNEAQ (reference sequence). This CDR3 comprises 15 residues. CDR3 residues: CASSYQTSGAYEQYF. CDR3 nucleotides: TGTGCCAGCAGCTACCAGACTAGCGGGGCTTACGAGCAGTACTTC.